This is a list of T cell receptor beta chains from one sample in a study of cytomegalovirus exposure and HLA in healthy donors. The data were produced by immunoSEQ multiplex PCR, yet TCRdb's version contains in-frame clones alone and is incomplete. The data contain about 190,000 clones, around 86% of them singletons. Sequenced input: PBMCs. All receptors derive from a woman under 30 in good health and CMV-seronegative. CDR3s include the opening cysteine and the closing phenylalanine or tryptophan. The D gene is left open where the match is weak. Size is omitted from some rows. Given values are once, few, many or a class for expanded clones.

TRBJ2-7 TRBV9 TRBD1 . TGTGCCAGCAGCCTACGGGACAGCCCCCCGTCCGAGCAGTACTTC CASSLRDSPPSEQYF
TRBJ2-5 TRBV6-5 TRBD1 . TGTGCCAGCAGTTATAACCCGCAGGGGGCTATGGAGACCCAGTACTTC CASSYNPQGAMETQYF
TRBJ2-1 TRBV30 TRBD2 . TGTGCCTGGAGTGTAGCGGGAGGGCCCTCGGGGAATGAGCAGTTCTTC CAWSVAGGPSGNEQFF
TRBJ1-1 TRBV19 TRBD1 . TGTGCCAGTAGTATAGGCAGGGGGCACGGCACTGAAGCTTTCTTT CASSIGRGHGTEAFF
TRBJ2-3 TRBV2 . once TGTGCCAGCAGTACAGATGTGGAAATGGGTACGCAGTATTTT CASSTDVEMGTQYF
TRBJ2-2 TRBV7-3 . . TGTGCCAGCAGCTTAACGGCAGGCACCGGGGAGCTGTTTTTT CASSLTAGTGELFF
TRBJ2-6 TRBV9 . . TGTGCCAGCAGCGAACGAGTGGCTGGGGCCAACGTCCTGACTTTC CASSERVAGANVLTF
TRBJ2-5 TRBV14 TRBD2 . TGTGCCAGCTCCCGGGGACTAGCGTCACTAGGCACCCAGTACTTC CASSRGLASLGTQYF
TRBJ1-1 TRBV4-2 . . TGTGCCAGCAGCCCCCAGGGCGGGGTACGGAACACTGAAGCTTTCTTT CASSPQGGVRNTEAFF
TRBJ2-5 TRBV7-9 . . TGTGCCAGCAGCTTTAGTAGCGGTAAAGAGACCCAGTACTTC CASSFSSGKETQYF
TRBJ2-1 TRBV9 TRBD2 . TGTGCCAGCAGCGTAGGGACTAGCATCAATGAGCAGTTCTTC CASSVGTSINEQFF
TRBJ2-1 TRBV11-2 TRBD2 . TGTGCCAGCAGCTTAAGCGCGGGAGGGGTGGAGCAGTTCTTC CASSLSAGGVEQFF
TRBJ2-7 TRBV11-2 TRBD2 . TGTGCCAGCAGGGCTGAGCCGGGACTAGCGGGATACGAGCAGTACTTC CASRAEPGLAGYEQYF
TRBJ2-4 TRBV7-9 . few TGTGCCAGCACCCCTCTACAGGAGCTAGCCAAAAACATTCAGTACTTC CASTPLQELAKNIQYF
TRBJ1-5 TRBV19 . few TGTGCCAGTACTACAAAGCGGGGGAATAGCAATCAGCCCCAGCATTTT CASTTKRGNSNQPQHF
TRBJ2-1 TRBV5-1 TRBD2 . TGCGCCAGCAGCTTTCCAGCGGGGGGATACAATGAGCAGTTCTTC CASSFPAGGYNEQFF
TRBJ2-1 TRBV18 TRBD2 . TGTGCCAGCTCACCTTTGAGGACTAGCGGAGGCTCCTACAATGAGCAGTTCTTC CASSPLRTSGGSYNEQFF
TRBJ1-1 TRBV27 . . TGTGCCAGCAGTCAGTCATTGAACACTGAAGCTTTCTTT CASSQSLNTEAFF
TRBJ2-2 TRBV25-1 . . TGTGCCAGCAGTGATTGGCTGCCAACCGGGGAGCTGTTTTTT CASSDWLPTGELFF
TRBJ2-1 TRBV7-9 . . TGTGCCAGCAGCTCACCTCTAGCAGAAGGCTTGGATGAGCAGTTCTTC CASSSPLAEGLDEQFF
TRBJ1-1 TRBV6-5 . few TGTGCCACTCAGGTGGGAGCTGAAGCTTTCTTT CATQVGAEAFF
TRBJ2-7 TRBV9 . once TGTGCCAGCAGCGTAGCGGTGGGGGCGGCCTACGAGCAGTACTTC CASSVAVGAAYEQYF
TRBJ1-2 TRBV29-1 . . TGCAGCGTCTCAGGACAGCACTATGGCTACACCTTC CSVSGQHYGYTF
TRBJ2-5 TRBV7-6 TRBD2 . TGTGCCAGCAGCTTAGTCCCTAGCGGGTTTGAGACCCAGTACTTC CASSLVPSGFETQYF
TRBJ1-6 TRBV18 . . TGTGCCAGCTCAACCCCCAGCTCCTATAATTCACCCCTCCACTTT CASSTPSSYNSPLHF
TRBJ2-1 TRBV7-3 TRBD2 . TGTGCCAGCAGCTTAATCCCCGTAGCGGGAGGGCCTTACAATGAGCAGTTCTTC CASSLIPVAGGPYNEQFF
TRBJ2-7 TRBV2 TRBD1 . TGTGCCAGCAGTACTGACAGGGGTCACTACGAGCAGTACTTC CASSTDRGHYEQYF
TRBJ1-5 TRBV18 TRBD1 . TGTGCCAGCTCACCACGGGGGACAGGAGATCAGCCCCAGCATTTT CASSPRGTGDQPQHF
TRBJ1-4 TRBV30 . . TGTGCCTGGAGGTCACAGCTTAATGAAAAACTGTTTTTT CAWRSQLNEKLFF
TRBJ2-2 TRBV5-1 TRBD1 . TGCGCCAGCAGCCTCGGGACAGTGAACACCGGGGAGCTGTTTTTT CASSLGTVNTGELFF
TRBJ2-3 TRBV7-6 . . TGTGCCAGCAGCTTTTACACAGATACGCAGTATTTT CASSFYTDTQYF
TRBJ1-4 TRBV19 . once TGTGCCAGTAGTGGGAGAGAGACCTCAACTAATGAAAAACTGTTTTTT CASSGRETSTNEKLFF
TRBJ1-2 TRBV5-4 TRBD1 . TGTGCCAGCAGCTCTGAGGGGGCGGGCGGCTACACCTTC CASSSEGAGGYTF
TRBJ1-2 TRBV6-1 . . TGTGCCAGCAGTAAACAGGGCCACTATGGCTACACCTTC CASSKQGHYGYTF
TRBJ1-1 TRBV15 TRBD1 . TGTGCCACCAGCAGAGAGAGGGGGCGAGGCACTGAAGCTTTCTTT CATSRERGRGTEAFF
TRBJ2-7 TRBV2 TRBD2 . TGTGCCAGCAGACCCGGGACTAGCGCCTACGAGCAGTACTTC CASRPGTSAYEQYF
TRBJ1-5 TRBV15 TRBD1 . TGTGCCACCAGCAGAGGTACAGGGGTGGGCGGTCAGCCCCAGCATTTT CATSRGTGVGGQPQHF
TRBJ2-5 TRBV7-9 . . TGTGCCAGCAGCCCTTTCGTCAGGTCAGAGACCCAGTACTTC CASSPFVRSETQYF
TRBJ2-2 TRBV9 . once TGTGCCAGCAGCGGTACAGAAGCCGGGGAGCTGTTTTTT CASSGTEAGELFF
TRBJ1-1 TRBV13 . once TGTGCCAGCAGCTTAATCGGGGGGACTGAAGCTTTCTTT CASSLIGGTEAFF
TRBJ2-2 TRBV5-1 TRBD1 few TGCGCCAGCAGCACGGACAGGCCGGACCGGGAGCTGTTTTTT CASSTDRPDRELFF
TRBJ2-7 TRBV5-1 . . TGCGCCAGCAGCTTGGCTGGCACCAATACCTACGAGCAGTACTTC CASSLAGTNTYEQYF
TRBJ2-7 TRBV28 . few TGTGCCAGCAGGAGTGAGGGACTGACCTACGAGCAGTACTTC CASRSEGLTYEQYF
TRBJ2-7 TRBV5-4 TRBD2 . TGTGCCAGCAGCTCACGGCTAGCGGGAGGCCTCGGCCCCTACGAGCAGTACTTC CASSSRLAGGLGPYEQYF
TRBJ2-2 TRBV6-5 . . TGTGCCAGCAGACTGGGACTTCCCGCCGGGGAGCTGTTTTTT CASRLGLPAGELFF
TRBJ1-1 TRBV6-6 TRBD1 few TGTGCCAGCAGTTACTTCCCTAAATCGACAGGGGGAGCTTTCTTT CASSYFPKSTGGAFF
TRBJ2-1 TRBV4-1 . . TGCGCCAGCAGCCAGGGCGTCGATGAGCAGTTCTTC CASSQGVDEQFF
TRBJ1-1 TRBV7-9 . . TGTGCCAGCAGCTTCGACAGTAGACCGAACACTGAAGCTTTCTTT CASSFDSRPNTEAFF
TRBJ1-1 TRBV5-6 . . TGTGCCAGCAGCCACACGACAGCCCGAACTGCTGAAGCTTTCTTT CASSHTTARTAEAFF
TRBJ1-3 TRBV6-1 . . TGTGCCAGCAGTGAAGGGTACTCCACTGGAAACACCATATATTTT CASSEGYSTGNTIYF
TRBJ1-1 TRBV5-1 . . TGCGCCAGCAGCTTGTCCGGTCGGACTGAAGCTTTCTTT CASSLSGRTEAFF
TRBJ1-2 TRBV6-5 TRBD1 . TGTGCCAGCAGTTTTAAACAGGGGGCTCGGTACGGCTACACCTTC CASSFKQGARYGYTF
TRBJ1-4 TRBV28 TRBD1 . TGTGCCAGCAGTCTCCAGGGGGACGAAAAACTGTTTTTT CASSLQGDEKLFF